The clone carrying this TCR beta chain was seen a handful of times. The antigen is not known. This entry is derived from a study of cytomegalovirus exposure and HLA in healthy donors. V gave up 5 bases and J gave up 2 bases, with 15 bases separating them. This CDR3 region has 14 residues. Looked up from germline, CDR1 is SQVTM and CDR2 is ANQGSEA. General study findings and limits: Researchers counted about 150 TCR beta chains as cytomegalovirus-associated.

60 Vbeta and 13 Jbeta primers were used in PCR. The method was immunoSEQ multiplex PCR; TCRdb's version includes in-frame clones alone and lacks a portion of them. The table has 200,000 or so clones, about 77% seen once. This rearrangement joins TRBV29-1 to TRBJ1-2, with D hard to call. This receptor was identified in a woman aged 25 to 39 in good health and CMV-seropositive. The material sequenced was PBMCs. This chain's CDR3 is CSVQSQEANYGYTF. In nucleotides, the CDR3 is TGCAGCGTTCAATCCCAGGAGGCGAACTATGGCTACACCTTC.